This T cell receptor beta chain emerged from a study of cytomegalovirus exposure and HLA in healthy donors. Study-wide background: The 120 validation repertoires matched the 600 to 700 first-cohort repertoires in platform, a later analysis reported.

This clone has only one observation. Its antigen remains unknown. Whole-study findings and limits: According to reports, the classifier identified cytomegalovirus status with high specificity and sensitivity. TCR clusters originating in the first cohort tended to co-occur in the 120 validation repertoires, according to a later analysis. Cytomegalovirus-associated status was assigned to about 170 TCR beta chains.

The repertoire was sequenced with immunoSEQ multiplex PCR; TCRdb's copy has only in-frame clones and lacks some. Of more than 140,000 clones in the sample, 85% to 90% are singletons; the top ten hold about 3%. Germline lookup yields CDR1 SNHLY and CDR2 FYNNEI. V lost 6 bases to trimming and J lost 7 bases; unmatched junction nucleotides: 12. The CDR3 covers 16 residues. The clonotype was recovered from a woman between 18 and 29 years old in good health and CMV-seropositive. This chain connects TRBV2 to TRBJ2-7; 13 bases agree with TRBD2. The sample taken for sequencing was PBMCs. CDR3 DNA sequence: TGTGCCAGCAGGAACGGACTAGCGGGGGTGGTTGGGGAGCAGTACTTC. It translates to CASRNGLAGVVGEQYF. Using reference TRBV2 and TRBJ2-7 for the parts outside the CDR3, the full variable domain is EPEVTQTPSHQVTQMGQEVILRCVPISNHLYFYWYRQILGQKVEFLVSFYNNEISEKSEIFDDQFSVERPDGSNFTLKIRSTKLEDSAMYFCASRNGLAGVVGEQYFGPGTRLTVT.